This T cell receptor (beta chain) came from a study of T cells after yellow fever vaccination (dated by TCRdb to about 2019). At the level of the whole study: Libraries from fractions with low cell numbers were prepared with the SMART-Seq v4 Ultra Low Input RNA kit. To follow T-cell clones before and after both primary and booster YFV17D yellow fever vaccination, bulk TCR alpha and beta repertoires underwent longitudinal sequencing. The cohort comprised two healthy male donors, one aged 18 to 29 and one aged 30 to 40 years. Blood was drawn at multiple timepoints before and after primary and secondary immunization, with bulk PBMC replicates and cell subsets isolated. What the authors observed across the whole study: Compared with the primary T-cell response, the secondary T-cell response was faster but weaker, reaching its peak on day 5 rather than on day 15. Because abundant contaminating clonotypes from the bulk population could be contained in FACS-sorted repertoires, computational filtering was required. Only a couple of donors were included in the study, so the extent to which the findings can be generalized is limited. Most clones expanded after primary vaccination were re-detected after the booster (just under 97% of CD4 and about nine tenths of CD8), suggesting broad memory maintenance. A small fraction of clonotypes appeared in both the CD4 and CD8 compartments, likely as a result of convergent recombination.

On this clonotype: The antigen it recognizes is unknown. No base quality values were provided; no much bigger clone lies one nucleotide off.

What the treatment or condition label conveys for this sample: live attenuated yellow fever vaccine strain. Two biological replicates of bulk PBMCs were collected at each blood-draw timepoint. PBMCs were isolated from peripheral blood using a standard Ficoll-Paque protocol. RNA was extracted with TriZol from bulk PBMCs, CD4 and CD8 fractions, and dextramer-positive and dextramer-negative fractions. TCR cDNA was made using 5'RACE template switching, a step that added a universal primer site and unique molecular identifiers. Priming of cDNA synthesis was performed from both the TCR alpha and TCR beta constant segments. Library amplification used two PCR steps, and the second PCR step added sample barcodes and sequencing adapters. Sequencing of libraries was done on Illumina HiSeq 2500 (2x100 bp) or NovaSeq (2x150 bp). On the study's bioinformatics: Demultiplexing of reads and collapsing into UMI consensus sequences were performed with MIGEC, and V(D)J alignment was carried out with MiXCR. Vaccine-responding clonotypes were defined with edgeR using replicate PBMC samples, requiring FDR below 0.01 and a log2 fold change above 5 up to day 15. Bulk clonotypes were assigned CD4 or CD8 identity according to which sequenced CD4 or CD8 repertoire held them at higher abundance. TCRdb reran the public reads through fastp at Q25 and MiXCR, keeping productive beta chains. A single entry per CDR3 protein holds the most common genes and DNA from its merged rows. In this record, the V and J calls reflect TCRdb's handling and not the investigators' own analysis. For this sample there are 300,000 to 400,000 distinct CDR3 sequences; roughly 8.4% appear just once. 17% of the sample is taken by the ten largest.

Here the sequenced sample was PBMCs, taken around 45 days after the first yellow fever vaccination. This TCR was recovered from a man younger than 35 who received the YFV17D yellow fever vaccine.

The sequence in DNA is TGTGCCAGCAGCATTTCCCGGGGGGCGATAAACTATGGCTACACCTTC. It codes for CASSISRGAINYGYTF. The chain is encoded by TRBV7-9 joined to TRBJ1-2, and TRBD1 may be the D gene, going by 6 matching bases. V loses 5 bases, J loses 2 bases, and the germline ends lie 18 bases apart. The CDR3 spans 16 residues, from the cysteine through the phenylalanine. Just the 48-base CDR3 DNA is kept, in frame starting at base 1. Via the germline V gene (reference sequence), CDR1 is SEHNR and CDR2 FQNEAQ.